This T cell receptor beta chain was identified in a study of technical replicates of blood from several donors. Data came from immunoSEQ multiplex PCR; TCRdb stores just in-frame clones and leaves some out. The data contain more than 65,000 clones, 90% to 95% of them singletons. The source material was T cells isolated from PBMCs. The TCR originated in a human donor in good health.

CDR3 coding DNA: TGTGCCAGCAGTGCACAGGAGGGGGCCACCTATGGCTACACCTTC. Residues: CASSAQEGATYGYTF. The V gene is TRBV6-1, the J gene TRBJ1-2; 7 bases agree with TRBD1. This CDR3 spans 15 amino acids. CDR1 and CDR2 from the germline V gene are MNHNS and SASEGT. Trimming removed 4 bases from V and 4 bases from J; junction bases left unmatched: 9.